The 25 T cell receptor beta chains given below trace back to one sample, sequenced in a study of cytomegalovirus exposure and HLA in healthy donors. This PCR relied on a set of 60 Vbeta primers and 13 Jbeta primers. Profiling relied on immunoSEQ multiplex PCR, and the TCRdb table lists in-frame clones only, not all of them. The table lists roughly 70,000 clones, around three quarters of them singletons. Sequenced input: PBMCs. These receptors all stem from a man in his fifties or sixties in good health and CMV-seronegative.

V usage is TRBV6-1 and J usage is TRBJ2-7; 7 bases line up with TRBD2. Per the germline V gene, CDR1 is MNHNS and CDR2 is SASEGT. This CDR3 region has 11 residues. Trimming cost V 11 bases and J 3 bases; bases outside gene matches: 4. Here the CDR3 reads CAGGDLYEQYF. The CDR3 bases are TGTGCCGGGGGGGATCTCTACGAGCAGTACTTC.

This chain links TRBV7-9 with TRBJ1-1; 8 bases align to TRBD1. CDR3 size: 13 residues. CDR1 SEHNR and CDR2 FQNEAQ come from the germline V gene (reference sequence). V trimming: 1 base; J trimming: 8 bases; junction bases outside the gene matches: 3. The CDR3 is CASSLVQGAEAFF. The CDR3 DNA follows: TGTGCCAGCAGCTTAGTGCAGGGGGCAGAAGCTTTCTTT.

The CDR3 nucleotides read TGTGCCAGTAGTACTGGGACAGGGGGTTACAATCAGCCCCAGCATTTT. It specifies CASSTGTGGYNQPQHF. The genes are TRBV19 and TRBJ1-5; TRBD1 agrees at 11 bases. Germline V gene sequence: CDR1 LNHDA, CDR2 SQIVND (reference sequence). After removal of 4 bases from V and 3 bases from J, the junction contained 5 bases not matched to a gene. This CDR3 is built from 16 residues.

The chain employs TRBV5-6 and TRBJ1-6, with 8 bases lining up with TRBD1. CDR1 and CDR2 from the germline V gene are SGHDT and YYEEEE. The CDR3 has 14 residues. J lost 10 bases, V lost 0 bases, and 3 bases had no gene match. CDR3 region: CASSLGQGWSPLHF. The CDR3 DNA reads TGTGCCAGCAGCTTGGGACAGGGGTGGTCACCCCTCCACTTT. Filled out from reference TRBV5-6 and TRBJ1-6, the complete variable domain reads DAGVTQSPTHLIKTRGQQVTLRCSPKSGHDTVSWYQQALGQGPQFIFQYYEEEERQRGNFPDRFSGHQFPNYSSELNVNALLLGDSALYLCASSLGQGWSPLHFGNGTRLTVT.

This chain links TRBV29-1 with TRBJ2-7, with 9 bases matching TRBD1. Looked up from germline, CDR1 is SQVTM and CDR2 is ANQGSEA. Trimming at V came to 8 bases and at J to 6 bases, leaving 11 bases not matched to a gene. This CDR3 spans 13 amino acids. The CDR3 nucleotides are TGCAGCTCCCGGACAGGGGTCGGTGGCGAGCAGTACTTC. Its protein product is CSSRTGVGGEQYF.

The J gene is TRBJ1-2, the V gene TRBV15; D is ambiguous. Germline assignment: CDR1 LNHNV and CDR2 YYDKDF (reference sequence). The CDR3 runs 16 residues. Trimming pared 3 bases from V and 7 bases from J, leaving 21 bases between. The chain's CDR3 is CATSSETRYPIRGYTF. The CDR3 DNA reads TGTGCCACCAGCAGTGAAACTCGCTACCCCATCCGTGGCTACACCTTC.

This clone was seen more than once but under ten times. The CDR3 sequence: CASSPSENSPLHF. In nucleotides, the CDR3 is TGCGCCAGCAGCCCGTCTGAGAATTCACCCCTCCACTTT. The chain has TRBV5-1 and TRBJ1-6; no reliable D call. V dropped 4 bases and J dropped 7 bases, with 9 bases sitting between them. In germline, CDR1 is SGHRS, CDR2 YFSETQ. The CDR3 spans 13 residues.

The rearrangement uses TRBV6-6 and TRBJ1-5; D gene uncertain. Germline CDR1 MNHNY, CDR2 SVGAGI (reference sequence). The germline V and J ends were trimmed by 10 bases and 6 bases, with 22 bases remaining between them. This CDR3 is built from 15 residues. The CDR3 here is CAILPPGSPPQPQHF. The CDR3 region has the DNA TGTGCCATCCTCCCGCCCGGGTCCCCTCCTCAGCCCCAGCATTTT.

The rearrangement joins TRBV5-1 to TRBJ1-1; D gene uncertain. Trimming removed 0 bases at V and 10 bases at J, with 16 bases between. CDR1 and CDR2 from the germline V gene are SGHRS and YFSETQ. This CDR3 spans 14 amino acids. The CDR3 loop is CASSLERQHPTAFF. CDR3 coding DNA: TGCGCCAGCAGCTTGGAGCGGCAGCACCCCACAGCTTTCTTT.

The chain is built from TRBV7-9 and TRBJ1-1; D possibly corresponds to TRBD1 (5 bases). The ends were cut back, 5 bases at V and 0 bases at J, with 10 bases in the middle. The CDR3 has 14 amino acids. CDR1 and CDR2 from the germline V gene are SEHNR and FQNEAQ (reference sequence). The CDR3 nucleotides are TGTGCCAGCAGCCCGACAGTCATGAACACTGAAGCTTTCTTT. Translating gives CASSPTVMNTEAFF.

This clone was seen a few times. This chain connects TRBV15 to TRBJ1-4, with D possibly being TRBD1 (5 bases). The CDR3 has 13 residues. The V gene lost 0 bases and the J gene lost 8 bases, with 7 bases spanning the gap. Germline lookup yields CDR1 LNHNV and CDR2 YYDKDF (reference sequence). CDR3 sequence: CATSRDGGEKLFF. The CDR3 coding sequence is TGTGCCACCAGCAGAGATGGGGGGGAAAAACTGTTTTTT.

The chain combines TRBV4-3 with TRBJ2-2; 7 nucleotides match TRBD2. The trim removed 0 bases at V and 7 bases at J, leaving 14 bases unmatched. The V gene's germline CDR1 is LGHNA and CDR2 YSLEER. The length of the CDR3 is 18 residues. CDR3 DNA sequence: TGCGCCAGCAGCCAAGAACCCCCCGGGACTACCATGGGCGGGGAGCTGTTTTTT. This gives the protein CASSQEPPGTTMGGELFF.

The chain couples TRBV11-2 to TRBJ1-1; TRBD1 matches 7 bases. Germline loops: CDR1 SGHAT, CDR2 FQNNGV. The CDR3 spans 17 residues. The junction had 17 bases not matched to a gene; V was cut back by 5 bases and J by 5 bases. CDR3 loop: CASSPSAQTGSRTEAFF. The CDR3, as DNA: TGTGCCAGCAGCCCAAGCGCCCAGACAGGGAGTCGTACTGAAGCTTTCTTT.

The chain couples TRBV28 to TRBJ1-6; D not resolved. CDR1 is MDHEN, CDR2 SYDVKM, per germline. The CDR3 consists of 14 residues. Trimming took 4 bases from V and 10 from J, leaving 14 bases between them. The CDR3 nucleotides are TGTGCCAGCAGTTCGGAGAGAAAAAGCTCACCCCTCCACTTT. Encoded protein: CASSSERKSSPLHF.

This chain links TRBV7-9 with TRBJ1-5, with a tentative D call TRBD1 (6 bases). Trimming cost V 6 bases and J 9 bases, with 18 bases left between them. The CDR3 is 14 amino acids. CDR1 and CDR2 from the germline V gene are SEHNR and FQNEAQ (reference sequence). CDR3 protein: CASSQQGPDRPQHF. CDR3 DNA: TGTGCCAGCAGTCAACAGGGACCAGATCGGCCCCAGCATTTT.

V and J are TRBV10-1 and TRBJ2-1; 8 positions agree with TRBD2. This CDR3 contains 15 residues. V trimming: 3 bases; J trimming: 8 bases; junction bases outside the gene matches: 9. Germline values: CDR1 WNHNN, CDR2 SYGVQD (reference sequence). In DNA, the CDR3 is TGCGCCAGCAGTGACCCCCCGGGGGGGCGGGATGAGCAGTTCTTC. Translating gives CASSDPPGGRDEQFF.

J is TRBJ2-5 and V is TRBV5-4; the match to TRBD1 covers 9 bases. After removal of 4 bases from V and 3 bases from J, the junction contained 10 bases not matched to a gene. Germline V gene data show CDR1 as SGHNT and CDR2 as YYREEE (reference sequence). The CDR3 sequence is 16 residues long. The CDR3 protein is CASSENPGQGKETQYF. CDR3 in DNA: TGTGCCAGCAGCGAAAACCCGGGACAGGGAAAAGAGACCCAGTACTTC.

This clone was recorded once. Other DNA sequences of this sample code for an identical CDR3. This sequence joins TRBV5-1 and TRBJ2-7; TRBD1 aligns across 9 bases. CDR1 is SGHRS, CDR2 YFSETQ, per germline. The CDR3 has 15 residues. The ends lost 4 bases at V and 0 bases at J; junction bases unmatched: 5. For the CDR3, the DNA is TGCGCCAGCAGCAGGGGGACAGGGAGCTCCTACGAGCAGTACTTC. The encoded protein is CASSRGTGSSYEQYF.

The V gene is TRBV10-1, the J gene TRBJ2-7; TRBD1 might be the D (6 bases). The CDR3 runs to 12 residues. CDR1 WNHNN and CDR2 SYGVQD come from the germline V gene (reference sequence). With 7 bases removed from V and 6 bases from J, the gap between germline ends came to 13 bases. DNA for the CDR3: TGCGCCAGCACTGACAGGCAGGGCGAGCAGTACTTC. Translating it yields CASTDRQGEQYF.

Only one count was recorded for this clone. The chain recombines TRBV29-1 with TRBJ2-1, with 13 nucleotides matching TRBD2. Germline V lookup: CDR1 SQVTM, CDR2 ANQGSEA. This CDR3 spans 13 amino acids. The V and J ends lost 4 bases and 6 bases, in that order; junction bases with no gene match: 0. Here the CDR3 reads CSVGTSGGNEQFF. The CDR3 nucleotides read TGCAGCGTTGGGACTAGCGGGGGCAATGAGCAGTTCTTC.

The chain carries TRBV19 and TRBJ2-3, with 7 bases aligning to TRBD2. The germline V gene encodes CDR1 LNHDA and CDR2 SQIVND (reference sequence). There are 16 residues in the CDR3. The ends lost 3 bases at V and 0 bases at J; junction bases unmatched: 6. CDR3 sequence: CASSIASGPSTDTQYF. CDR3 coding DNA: TGTGCCAGTAGTATCGCTAGCGGCCCTAGCACAGATACGCAGTATTTT.

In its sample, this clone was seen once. The CDR3 bases are TGTGCCAGCAGTGAAGCTGGGGGCCAAGGGGCTTTCTTT. Protein product: CASSEAGGQGAFF. The gene calls are TRBV25-1 and TRBJ1-1; tentatively, D is TRBD1 (6 bases). This CDR3 region has 13 residues. Trimming stripped 2 bases from V and 11 bases from J, with 15 bases between. Germline-derived CDR1 and CDR2 are MGHDK and SYGVNS.

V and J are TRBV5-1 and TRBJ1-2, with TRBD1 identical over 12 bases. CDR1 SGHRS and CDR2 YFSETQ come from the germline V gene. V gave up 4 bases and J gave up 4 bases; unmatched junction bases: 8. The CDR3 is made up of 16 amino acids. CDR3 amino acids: CASSPTRDRGLYGYTF. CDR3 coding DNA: TGCGCCAGCAGCCCAACCCGGGACAGGGGGCTCTATGGCTACACCTTC.

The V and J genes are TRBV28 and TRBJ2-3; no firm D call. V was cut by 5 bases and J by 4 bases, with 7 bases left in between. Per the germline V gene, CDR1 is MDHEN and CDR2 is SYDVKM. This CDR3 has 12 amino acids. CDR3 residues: CASSPTADTQYF. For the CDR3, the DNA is TGTGCCAGCAGTCCGACTGCAGATACGCAGTATTTT.

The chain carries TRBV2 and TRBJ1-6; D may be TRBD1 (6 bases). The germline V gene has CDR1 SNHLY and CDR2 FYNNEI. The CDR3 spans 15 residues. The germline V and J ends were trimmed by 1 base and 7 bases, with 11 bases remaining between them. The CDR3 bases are TGTGCCAGCAGTGAAGAAGGGACACCCAATTCACCCCTCCACTTT. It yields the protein CASSEEGTPNSPLHF. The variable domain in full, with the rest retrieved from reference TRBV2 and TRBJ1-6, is EPEVTQTPSHQVTQMGQEVILRCVPISNHLYFYWYRQILGQKVEFLVSFYNNEISEKSEIFDDQFSVERPDGSNFTLKIRSTKLEDSAMYFCASSEEGTPNSPLHFGNGTRLTVT.